Listed here is a single T cell receptor beta chain. Its target is not known. This sample stems from a study of CD8+ T cells in alopecia areata. Study-wide results and limits: Normal skin's resident alphabeta T cells are also sequenced in scalp samples.

CDR1 is SEHNR and CDR2 is FQNEAQ in the germline V gene (reference sequence). V was pared by 5 bases and J by 9 bases, with 10 bases of the junction left unmatched. The CDR3 extends over 14 amino acids. Sample treatment: oral pan-JAK inhibitor, 5-10 mg twice daily. Both CD4+ and CD8+ T cells were separated by sorting PBMCs. Sequencing templates came from extracted RNA that was reverse transcribed into cDNA. The repertoire was sequenced with immunoSEQ multiplex PCR; TCRdb's copy has only in-frame clones and lacks some. The sample yields approximately 300,000 clones, 58% seen once. The specimen was CD4+ T cells sorted from blood, collected at week 24, from a patient treated with tofacitinib. This receptor was identified in a human donor with alopecia areata. The rearrangement joins TRBV7-9 to TRBJ2-1, with 7 bases aligning to TRBD1. The CDR3 reads CASSENRDSGEQFF. DNA for the CDR3: TGTGCCAGCAGCGAAAACCGGGACAGCGGTGAGCAGTTCTTC.